The clone carrying this T cell receptor beta chain came up a few times. Its target is not known. The CDR3 length is 15 residues. Germline V lookup: CDR1 SQVTM, CDR2 ANQGSEA. V gave up 0 bases and J gave up 1 base, with 11 bases separating them. These data originate in a study of T cells after yellow fever vaccination. General study findings and limits: After the booster, approximately 96% of CD4 and approximately 87% of CD8 primary-response clones were re-detected. Though it reached lower strength, the secondary response hit its peak faster, day 5 versus 15. One caveat is that FACS-sorted repertoires could contain abundant clonotypes contaminating from the bulk population.

A 5'RACE template-switching step, the method used to make TCR cDNA, added a universal primer site and UMIs. TCRdb re-called the 5' RACE reads through MiXCR, storing one row per CDR3 protein. The profile shows 510,000 or so distinct CDR3 sequences, less than 20% of them singletons. This sequence originates from a man aged 25 to 45 who received the YFV17D yellow fever vaccine. Here the sequenced sample was PBMCs, taken 15 days after the yellow fever booster vaccination. The chain carries TRBV29-1 and TRBJ2-3; a weak D match, TRBD2 (6 bases). The CDR3: CSVEDGGMGTDTQYF. DNA for the CDR3: TGCAGCGTTGAAGATGGCGGGATGGGCACAGATACGCAGTATTTT.